This TCR beta chain was sequenced in a study of T cell responses to AZD1222 COVID-19 vaccine. Clones were sequenced by immunoSEQ multiplex PCR, and TCRdb holds only the in-frame ones, with some missing. The sample consists of about 50,000 clones, around 85% of them appearing once. Germline CDR1 and CDR2: KGHSH and LQKENI. The CDR3 length is 14 residues. V lost 0 bases and J 9 bases, leaving 14 bases between the germline ends. The chain links TRBV18 to TRBJ1-2, with D possibly TRBD1 on 5 matching bases. This specimen consisted of peripheral blood, obtained on day 0 of AZD1222 vaccination. This sequence originates from an adult in good health. The CDR3: CASSPPRGRGSYTF. In DNA, the CDR3 is TGTGCCAGCTCACCACCACGGGGTAGGGGAAGCTACACCTTC.